This is a list of T cell receptor beta chains from one sample in a study of T cells expressing NK-cell markers. TCRdb re-called the 5' RACE reads, yielding one record per CDR3 amino acid sequence without DNA. The sample is made up of 400,000 to 550,000 distinct CDR3 sequences, and the top ten hold 7.3% of it. What was sequenced was blood T cells: a sorted CD56 or NKG2C T cell subset, CD4+ or CD8+ T cells, or bulk PBMC T cells (not recorded which). The origin of the receptors is a woman between 18 and 75 years old in good health. The CDR3 runs from the conserved cysteine through the conserved F or W.

v_call: TRBV28; j_call: TRBJ2-7; cdr3_aa: CASTTQKLAGGFYEQYF
v_call: TRBV27; j_call: TRBJ2-1; cdr3_aa: CASRGGLGNEQFF
v_call: TRBV5-1; j_call: TRBJ1-1; cdr3_aa: CASSSPGPNTEAFF
v_call: TRBV28; j_call: TRBJ1-5; cdr3_aa: CASSPGGRGDQPQHF
v_call: TRBV15; j_call: TRBJ2-1; cdr3_aa: CATSAQSYNEQFF
v_call: TRBV16; j_call: TRBJ1-5; cdr3_aa: CASSQSNQPQHF
v_call: TRBV28; j_call: TRBJ1-2; cdr3_aa: CASSRDRGAYGYTF
v_call: TRBV25-1; j_call: TRBJ1-1; cdr3_aa: CASSEYDRGQNTEAFF
v_call: TRBV7-8; j_call: TRBJ2-3; cdr3_aa: CASRNDLRGTDTQYF
v_call: TRBV7-2; j_call: TRBJ2-3; cdr3_aa: CASSLTSEITQYF
v_call: TRBV20-1; j_call: TRBJ1-2; cdr3_aa: CSARVGRGLGYTF
v_call: TRBV20-1; j_call: TRBJ1-1; cdr3_aa: CSARRGSTDTEAFF
v_call: TRBV7-9; j_call: TRBJ1-1; cdr3_aa: CASSPRPGLGTEAFF
v_call: TRBV7-2; j_call: TRBJ1-2; cdr3_aa: CASSLGHGQNYGYTF
v_call: TRBV20-1; j_call: TRBJ2-1; cdr3_aa: CSARDSTIRYNEQFF
v_call: TRBV2; j_call: TRBJ2-1; cdr3_aa: CASSDGEGNEQFF
v_call: TRBV9; j_call: TRBJ1-4; cdr3_aa: CASSGDKGVGVSANEKLFF
v_call: TRBV29-1; j_call: TRBJ1-1; cdr3_aa: CSVARGGRTEAFF
v_call: TRBV7-9; j_call: TRBJ2-4; cdr3_aa: CASSPDRQENIQYF
v_call: TRBV29-1; j_call: TRBJ2-2; cdr3_aa: CSVDRANTGELFF
v_call: TRBV30; j_call: TRBJ2-4; cdr3_aa: CAWGRGGGNIQYF
v_call: TRBV7-9; j_call: TRBJ2-1; cdr3_aa: CASSLAVSYNEQFF
v_call: TRBV20-1; j_call: TRBJ2-4; cdr3_aa: CSADRTGKNIQYF
v_call: TRBV3-1; j_call: TRBJ1-6; cdr3_aa: CASSHQTGPNYNSPLHF
v_call: TRBV4-3; j_call: TRBJ1-2; cdr3_aa: CASSQANYGYTF
v_call: TRBV12-3/TRBV12-4; j_call: TRBJ2-1; cdr3_aa: CASRSTSGNEQFF
v_call: TRBV7-9; j_call: TRBJ1-2; cdr3_aa: CASSLEFYGYTF